The clone carrying this T cell receptor (beta chain) came up once. Its cognate antigen is unknown. CDR1 and CDR2 from the germline V gene are SGHTA and FQGTGA. Germline trimming cut 2 bases from V and 5 bases from J; bases unmatched to any gene: 3. There are 15 residues in the CDR3. These data come from a study of cytomegalovirus exposure and HLA in healthy donors. General study points: One later analysis reportedly identified an Asian-associated ancestry cluster that showed fewer N-insertions than the roughly 640-donor mean. Across donors, presence/absence analyses took sequencing depth to be roughly uniform.

Both 60 Vbeta primers and 13 Jbeta primers went into the PCR. TCRdb's table, derived via immunoSEQ multiplex PCR, lists solely in-frame clones and lacks some. Among about 43,000 clones listed, roughly 80% were seen once. The clonotype comes from a man between 45 and 60 years old in good health and CMV-seronegative. Sequenced sample: PBMCs. The gene calls are TRBV7-3 and TRBJ2-1, with 10 bases matching TRBD2. DNA for the CDR3: TGTGCCAGCAGCTTAGCAGCGGGAGGGAACAATGAGCAGTTCTTC. Protein: CASSLAAGGNNEQFF.